This T cell receptor (beta chain) was observed in a study of response to subunit inactivated influenza vaccine. TCRdb recomputed calls from the RT-PCR reads with MiXCR, one row per CDR3 protein. This sample has 430,000 or so distinct CDR3 sequences, with about a tenth found just once. The sequence came from a man between 50 and 59 years old who received an inactivated influenza vaccine. The sample in question was PBMCs from blood, obtained roughly 48 days after vaccination.

The CDR3 DNA reads as TGTGCCACCAGTGGTTTACCGGGGAACACCGGGGAGCTGTTTTTT. This sequence encodes CATSGLPGNTGELFF. The chain links TRBV24-1 to TRBJ2-2; D unresolved. The germline V gene encodes CDR1 KGHDR and CDR2 SFDVKD. The CDR3 spans 15 residues. Trimming cost V 5 bases and J 1 base, with 10 bases left between them.